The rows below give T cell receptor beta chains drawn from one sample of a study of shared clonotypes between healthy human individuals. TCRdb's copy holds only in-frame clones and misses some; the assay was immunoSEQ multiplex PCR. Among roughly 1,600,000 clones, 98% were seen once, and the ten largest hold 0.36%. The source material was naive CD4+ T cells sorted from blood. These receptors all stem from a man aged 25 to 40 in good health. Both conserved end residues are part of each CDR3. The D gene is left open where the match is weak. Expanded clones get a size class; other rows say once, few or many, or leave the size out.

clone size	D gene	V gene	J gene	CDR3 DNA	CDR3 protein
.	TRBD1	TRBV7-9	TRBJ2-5	TGTGCCAGCAGCGTAGGACAGGGTGAAGAGACCCAGTACTTC	CASSVGQGEETQYF
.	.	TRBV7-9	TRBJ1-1	TGTGCCAGCAGCAAGAGGACCTCTGAGGGTGAAGCTTTCTTT	CASSKRTSEGEAFF
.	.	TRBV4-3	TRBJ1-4	TGCGCCAGCAGCCAAGATTTTCGAAAGGCAGAAAAACTGTTTTTT	CASSQDFRKAEKLFF
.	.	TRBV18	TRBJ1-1	TGTGCCAGCTCACCAGGGTCGAGGGGCGACACTGAAGCTTTCTTT	CASSPGSRGDTEAFF
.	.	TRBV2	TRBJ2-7	TGTGCCCAACAGGGAGGGGACCACGAGCAGTACTTC	CAQQGGDHEQYF
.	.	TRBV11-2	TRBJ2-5	TGTGCCAGCAGCTTAGTCTTCCAAGAGACCCAGTACTTC	CASSLVFQETQYF
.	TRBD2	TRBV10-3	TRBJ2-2	TGTGCCATCAGGCAAGCGGGGGGGACCGGGGAGCTGTTTTTT	CAIRQAGGTGELFF
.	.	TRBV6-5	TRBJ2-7	TGTGCCAGCAGTTACGGCGGGACCAATTACGAGCAGTACTTC	CASSYGGTNYEQYF
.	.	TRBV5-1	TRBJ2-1	TGCGCCAGCAGCTTGGTAATGGTGAGCTCCTACAATGAGCAGTTCTTC	CASSLVMVSSYNEQFF
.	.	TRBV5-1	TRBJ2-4	TGCGCCAGCAGCCAAACAGGGAGGGGCAAAAACATTCAGTACTTC	CASSQTGRGKNIQYF
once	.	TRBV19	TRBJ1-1	TGTGCCAGTAGTATAGGGTCAAGGAACACTGAAGCTTTCTTT	CASSIGSRNTEAFF
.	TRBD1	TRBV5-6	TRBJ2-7	TGTGCCAGCAGCTACCGGGACAGCTCCTACGAGCAGTACTTC	CASSYRDSSYEQYF
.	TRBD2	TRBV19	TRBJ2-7	TGTGCCAGTAGTATCGGCGGGAGGAGGACCTACGAGCAGTACTTC	CASSIGGRRTYEQYF
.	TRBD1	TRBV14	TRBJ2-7	TGTGCCAGCAGCCAAGGTGGGACAGGAATGTACGAGCAGTACTTC	CASSQGGTGMYEQYF
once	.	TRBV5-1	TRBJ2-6	TGCGCCAGCAGTCGGCTAGACTCTGGGGCCAACGTCCTGACTTTC	CASSRLDSGANVLTF
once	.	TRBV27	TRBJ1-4	TGTGCCAGCAGTCAGGCAACTAATGAAAAACTGTTTTTT	CASSQATNEKLFF
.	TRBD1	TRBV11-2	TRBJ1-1	TGTGCCAGCAGCTTAGTAGGGTCAGGGGGAAGGATTGAAGCTTTCTTT	CASSLVGSGGRIEAFF
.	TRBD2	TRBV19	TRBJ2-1	TGTGCCAGTAAAACGCTAGCGGGAGCCCTCGTCAATGAGCAGTTCTTC	CASKTLAGALVNEQFF
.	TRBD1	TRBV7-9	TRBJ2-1	TGTGCCAGCAGCCCCCCTACAGGGGGTTACTACAATGAGCAGTTCTTC	CASSPPTGGYYNEQFF
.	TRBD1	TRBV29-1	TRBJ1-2	TGCAGCGTAGACATCTCCGGACAGGGAAAGGACGGCTACACCTTC	CSVDISGQGKDGYTF
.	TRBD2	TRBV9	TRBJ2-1	TGTGCCAGCAGCGTCGGACCGGGAGGCCGGGACAATGAGCAGTTCTTC	CASSVGPGGRDNEQFF
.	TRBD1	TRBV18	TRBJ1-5	TGTGCCAGCTCATCGGGACAGGCTGATAGCAATCAGCCCCAGCATTTT	CASSSGQADSNQPQHF
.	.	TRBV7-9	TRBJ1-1	TGTGCCAGCAGCTTAGACCCGGGGGCAGAAATGAACACTGAAGCTTTCTTT	CASSLDPGAEMNTEAFF
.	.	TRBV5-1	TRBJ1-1	TGCGCCAGCAGCTTGTCAGGGAGGACTGAAGCTTTCTTT	CASSLSGRTEAFF
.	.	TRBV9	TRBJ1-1	TGTGCCAGCAGCGTATCGAGCTACACTGAAGCTTTCTTT	CASSVSSYTEAFF
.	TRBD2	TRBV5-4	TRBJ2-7	TGTGCCAGCAGCTTGTTCCAACTAGCGGGAGCTCACGAGCAGTACTTC	CASSLFQLAGAHEQYF
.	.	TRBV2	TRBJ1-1	TGTGCCAGCAATCAGGGTAACACTGAAGCTTTCTTT	CASNQGNTEAFF
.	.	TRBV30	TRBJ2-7	TGTGCCTGGAGAGGAGGGGCCGAGCAGTACTTC	CAWRGGAEQYF
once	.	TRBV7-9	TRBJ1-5	TGTGCCAGCAGCCCAACCGAGGGGACTAGCAATCAGCCCCAGCATTTT	CASSPTEGTSNQPQHF
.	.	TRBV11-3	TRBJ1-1	TGTGCCAGCAGCCCTGGAGGGGGGGCTGGGAACACTGAAGCTTTCTTT	CASSPGGGAGNTEAFF
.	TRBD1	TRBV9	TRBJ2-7	TGTGCCAGCAGCCCGCGGGACAGGGGGCCCTACGAGCAGTACTTC	CASSPRDRGPYEQYF
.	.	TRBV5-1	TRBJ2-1	TGCGCCAGCAGCTTGGTCTTAGGGTTACAGAGCTCCTACAATGAGCAGTTCTTC	CASSLVLGLQSSYNEQFF
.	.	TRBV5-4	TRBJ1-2	TGTGCCAGCAGCTTGGAACCCAACTATGGCTACACCTTC	CASSLEPNYGYTF
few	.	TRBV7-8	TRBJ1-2	TGTGCCAGCAGCTTAGAGCCGGACAGAAAAAACTATGGCTACACCTTC	CASSLEPDRKNYGYTF
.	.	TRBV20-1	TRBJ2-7	TGCAGTGCTAGTAAATCGTACGAGCAGTACTTC	CSASKSYEQYF
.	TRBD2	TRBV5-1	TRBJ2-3	TGCGCCAGCAGGGAACTAGCGGGACGGGATACGCAGTATTTT	CASRELAGRDTQYF
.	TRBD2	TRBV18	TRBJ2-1	TGTGCCAGCTCACCCCCGGGACTAGCGGGGCCCTTCTCCAATGAGCAGTTCTTC	CASSPPGLAGPFSNEQFF
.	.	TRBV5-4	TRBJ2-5	TGTGCCAGCAGCACCAGCCCGTTTAAGGGGAAAGAGACCCAGTACTTC	CASSTSPFKGKETQYF
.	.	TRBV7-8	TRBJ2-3	TGTGCCAGCAGCTTAGGACAGCCAGATACGCAGTATTTT	CASSLGQPDTQYF
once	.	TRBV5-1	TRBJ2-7	TGCGCCAGCAGCCGGTCCGGGGCCGCGGCTTACGAGCAGTACTTC	CASSRSGAAAYEQYF
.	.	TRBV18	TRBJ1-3	TGTGCCAGCTCACTGGACAACTCTGGAAACACCATATATTTT	CASSLDNSGNTIYF
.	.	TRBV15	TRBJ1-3	TGTGCCACCAGTGGGTTTTCTCGCTCTGGAAACACCATATATTTT	CATSGFSRSGNTIYF
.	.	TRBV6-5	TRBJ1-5	TGTGCCAGCAGTTACAGGGGTGGACAGCCCCAGCATTTT	CASSYRGGQPQHF
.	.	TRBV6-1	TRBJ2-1	TGTGCCAGCAGTGAATATTCAGGGAACTACAATGAGCAGTTCTTC	CASSEYSGNYNEQFF
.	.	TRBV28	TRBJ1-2	TGTGCCAGCAGACTAAACCGGGATAGGAGGGGCTACACCTTC	CASRLNRDRRGYTF
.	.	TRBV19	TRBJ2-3	TGTGCCAGTAGTATCGATTCGGGTTCAGATACGCAGTATTTT	CASSIDSGSDTQYF
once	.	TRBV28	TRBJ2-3	TGTGCCAGCAGCAATTTCCGTGATACGCAGTATTTT	CASSNFRDTQYF
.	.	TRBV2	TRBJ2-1	TGTGCCAGCAGACGCGGGGCCTCCCGTGGTAATGAGCAGTTCTTC	CASRRGASRGNEQFF
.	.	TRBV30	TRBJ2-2	TGTGCCTGGACTACGGGATACACCGGGGAGCTGTTTTTT	CAWTTGYTGELFF
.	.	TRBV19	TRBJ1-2	TGTGCCAGTAGTATTTCGGGGAACTATGGCTACACCTTC	CASSISGNYGYTF